Following are 10 T cell receptor beta chains from one sample sequenced in a study of T cells in Graves' hyperthyroidism and ophthalmopathy. TCR beta CDR3 regions were amplified from RNA transcripts. With the HTBI primer set, the TCR CDR3 went through a first round of RT-PCR. MiXCR, run by TCRdb on the multiplex PCR reads, gives a single entry per CDR3 protein. This sample has more than 500,000 distinct CDR3 sequences; 15% to 20% occur once, and the top ten carry about 29%. The sample taken for sequencing was blood. The receptors originated from a woman aged 30 to 39 with Graves' ophthalmopathy.

The chain uses TRBV28 and TRBJ1-6, with D unclear. The CDR3 length is 14 residues. Between the trimmed V and J ends, which lost 5 bases and 7 bases, there was a span of 12 bases. Germline CDR1 reads MDHEN; CDR2 reads SYDVKM. CDR3 region: CASSTLVENSPLHF. CDR3 DNA: TGTGCCAGCAGTACGCTGGTCGAAAATTCACCCCTCCACTTT.

This chain joins TRBV10-3 and TRBJ2-5; D not certain. Germline CDR1 is ENHRY and CDR2 is SYGVKD. The V and J ends lost 6 bases and 0 bases respectively, with 2 bases between them. This CDR3 contains 11 residues. The CDR3 is CAIRDQETQYF. The CDR3 DNA reads TGTGCCATCAGGGACCAAGAGACCCAGTACTTC.

The chain carries TRBV20-1 and TRBJ2-4; 9 bases are shared with TRBD1. From germline, CDR1 is DFQATT and CDR2 SNEGSKA (reference sequence). The V and J ends lost 0 bases and 7 bases, in that order; junction bases with no gene match: 10. This CDR3 has 16 amino acids. DNA for the CDR3: TGCAGTGCTAGAGATCTAGACACGGACAGGGGCAACATTCAGTACTTC. This encodes CSARDLDTDRGNIQYF.

The V call is TRBV14, the J call TRBJ2-1, with 13 bases matching TRBD2. There are 18 residues in the CDR3. Looked up from germline, CDR1 is SGHDN and CDR2 is FVKESK. Germline trimming cut 3 bases from V and 0 bases from J; bases unmatched to any gene: 5. The CDR3 DNA follows: TGTGCCAGCAGCCAGGGGACTAGCGGGATAGCCTCCTACAATGAGCAGTTCTTC. Protein sequence: CASSQGTSGIASYNEQFF. Based on the CDR3 plus reference TRBV14 and TRBJ2-1, the full variable domain is EAGVTQFPSHSVIEKGQTVTLRCDPISGHDNLYWYRRVMGKEIKFLLHFVKESKQDESGMPNNRFLAERTGGTYSTLKVQPAELEDSGVYFCASSQGTSGIASYNEQFFGPGTRLTVL.

The CDR3 DNA reads as TGTGCCAGCAGCTTAGGGACAGGGCGGTATGGCTACACCTTC. It codes for CASSLGTGRYGYTF. The chain carries TRBV7-9 and TRBJ1-2; 8 nucleotides match TRBD1. The CDR3 spans 14 residues. Germline-derived CDR1 and CDR2 are SEHNR and FQNEAQ (reference sequence). The trim removed 1 base at V and 5 bases at J, leaving 3 bases unmatched.

In its sample, this clonotype was seen many times. The V call is TRBV5-1, the J call TRBJ2-1; D unclear. Between the trimmed V and J ends, which lost 2 bases and 8 bases, there was a span of 8 bases. The germline CDR1 and CDR2 sequences are SGHRS and YFSETQ. The CDR3 totals 12 residues. The CDR3 reads CASSLPPYEQFF. CDR3 coding DNA: TGCGCCAGCAGCTTACCTCCTTATGAGCAGTTCTTC.

This clonotype was observed at least ten times. V and J are TRBV30 and TRBJ2-5; unclear D gene. Trimming removed 2 bases from V and 4 bases from J, with 5 bases in between. The CDR3 covers 11 residues. CDR1 is GTSNPN and CDR2 is SVGIG in the germline V gene (reference sequence). DNA for the CDR3: TGTGCCTGGAGTCAAACAGAGACCCAGTACTTC. This encodes CAWSQTETQYF.

This clonotype was seen only a few times. The genes are TRBV29-1 and TRBJ1-3; 8 bases map to TRBD1. CDR3 length: 15 amino acids. J gave up 0 bases and V 6 bases, and 7 bases lay outside the gene matches. The germline V gene encodes CDR1 SQVTM and CDR2 ANQGSEA. CDR3 nucleotide sequence: TGCAGCGTGGCGACAGGGGCCCTCTCTGGAAACACCATATATTTT. Its translation is CSVATGALSGNTIYF. The complete variable domain, with remaining parts taken from reference TRBV29-1 and TRBJ1-3, reads SAVISQKPSRDICQRGTSLTIQCQVDSQVTMMFWYRQQPGQSLTLIATANQGSEATYESGFVIDKFPISRPNLTFSTLTVSNMSPEDSSIYLCSVATGALSGNTIYFGEGSWLTVV.

This clonotype came up a few times. The chain employs TRBV27 and TRBJ2-1; weak D call: TRBD2 (6 bases). V dropped 0 bases and J dropped 0 bases, with 9 bases sitting between them. This CDR3 region has 16 residues. Germline assignment: CDR1 MNHEY and CDR2 SMNVEV (reference sequence). The CDR3 region is CASSLSVGGSYNEQFF. DNA for the CDR3: TGTGCCAGCAGTTTATCAGTGGGAGGCTCCTACAATGAGCAGTTCTTC.

This chain connects TRBV28 to TRBJ1-3; 7 nucleotides match TRBD1. The CDR3 consists of 17 residues. The V gene's germline CDR1 is MDHEN and CDR2 SYDVKM. V dropped 3 bases and J dropped 1; count of bases not matched to a gene: 9. The CDR3 DNA reads TGTGCCAGCAGTTTCCCCCCGGGACAGAGGTCTGGAAACACCATATATTTT. This encodes CASSFPPGQRSGNTIYF.